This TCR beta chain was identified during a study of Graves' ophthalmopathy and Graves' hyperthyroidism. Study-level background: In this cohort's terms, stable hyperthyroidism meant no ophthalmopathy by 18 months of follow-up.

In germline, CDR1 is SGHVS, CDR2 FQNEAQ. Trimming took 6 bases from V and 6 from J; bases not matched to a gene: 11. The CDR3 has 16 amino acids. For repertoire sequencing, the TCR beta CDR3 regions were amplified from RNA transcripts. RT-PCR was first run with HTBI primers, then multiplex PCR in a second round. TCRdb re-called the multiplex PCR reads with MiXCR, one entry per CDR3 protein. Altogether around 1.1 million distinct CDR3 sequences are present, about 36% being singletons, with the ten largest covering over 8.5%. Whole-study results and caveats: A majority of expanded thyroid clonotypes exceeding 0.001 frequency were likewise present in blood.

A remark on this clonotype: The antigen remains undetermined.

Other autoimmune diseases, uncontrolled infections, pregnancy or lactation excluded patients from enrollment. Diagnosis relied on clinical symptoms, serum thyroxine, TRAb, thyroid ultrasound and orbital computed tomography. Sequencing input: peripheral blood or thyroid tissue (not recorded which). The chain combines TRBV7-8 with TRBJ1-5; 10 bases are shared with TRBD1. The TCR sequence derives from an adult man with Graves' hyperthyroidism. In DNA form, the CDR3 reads TGTGCCAGCAGGTCTGGGACAGGGGACTGGCGTCAGCCCCAGCATTTT. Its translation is CASRSGTGDWRQPQHF.